This T cell receptor (beta chain) was found in a study of beta chain features in type 1 diabetes. Study-wide results and caveats: A closer apparent resemblance between naive, central memory and Treg TCRB repertoires was seen in patients than in healthy donors. There were fewer insertions and more deletions at the VDJ junctions of type 1 diabetes patients. In every one of the four CD4+ subsets, TCRB CDR3s were moderately but significantly shorter in Type 1 diabetes patients.

A single heparinised draw of around 0.11 L on average was taken per donor. Since all of the isolated RNA was reverse transcribed, expressed TCRB transcripts were what got sequenced. About 3.7 million reads per sample were averaged for naive, central memory and regulatory samples. The protocol was immunoSEQ multiplex PCR, while the TCRdb copy is restricted to in-frame clones and leaves out a portion. The sample contains tens of thousands of clones, about 50% of which appear only once. Regarding this clone: The antigen remains undetermined.

Trimming took 9 bases from V and 0 from J; bases not matched to a gene: 5. The CDR3 sequence is 14 residues long. Germline V gene sequence: CDR1 ENHRY, CDR2 SYGVKD. This chain connects TRBV10-3 to TRBJ2-7; 10 nucleotides line up with TRBD1. This TCR was recovered from a man aged 30 to 45 with type 1 diabetes. The source material was central memory CD4+ T cells from blood. CDR3 in amino acids: CAISWDRGSYEQYF. The CDR3 region has the DNA TGTGCCATATCATGGGACAGGGGCTCCTACGAGCAGTACTTC.